This T cell receptor beta chain is from a study of T cell repertoires in aging, cancer and after chemotherapy. This CDR3 has 14 amino acids. CDR1 is DFQATT and CDR2 is SNEGSKA in the germline V gene (reference sequence). With V trimmed by 2 bases and J by 4 bases, 6 bases remained unmatched. Amplification of TCR beta used genomic DNA extracted from peripheral blood. Rearranged V-D-J TRB sequences were amplified with a mixed TRB-A/B primer pool. TCRdb fed the multiplex PCR reads into MiXCR, producing one record per CDR3 protein. The sample gives around 6,000 distinct CDR3 sequences, about 31% of which show up once; roughly 30% is in the top ten.

Material: blood. This sequence was found in a human donor with a blood cancer. The genes are TRBV20-1 and TRBJ2-7; 9 nucleotides line up with TRBD2. The CDR3 nucleotides are TGCAGTGCTAGACCGGGACTAGCAGGTTACGAGCAGTACTTC. Translated, it gives CSARPGLAGYEQYF.